The table lists the clone carrying this TCR beta chain with many counts. The V end lost 2 bases, the J end lost 7 bases, and 9 bases lay between the germline ends. Germline V CDR1 and CDR2: SGDLS, YYNGEE. The CDR3 sequence is 12 residues long. This record belongs to a study of CXCR3 chemokines and chemotherapy response in bladder cancer. TCRdb itself ran the PCR reads through MiXCR, one entry per CDR3 protein. This sample has approximately 12,000 distinct CDR3 sequences, with 9.5% to 15% found just once. This chain joins TRBV9 and TRBJ1-2; D might be TRBD1 (6 bases). This sample was obtained from a patient whose treatment included neoadjuvant chemotherapy. The clonotype was recovered from a human donor with bladder cancer that did not respond to neoadjuvant chemotherapy. CDR3 residues: CASSVSRGGYTF. The CDR3 DNA sequence: TGTGCCAGCAGCGTGTCCAGGGGTGGCTACACCTTC.